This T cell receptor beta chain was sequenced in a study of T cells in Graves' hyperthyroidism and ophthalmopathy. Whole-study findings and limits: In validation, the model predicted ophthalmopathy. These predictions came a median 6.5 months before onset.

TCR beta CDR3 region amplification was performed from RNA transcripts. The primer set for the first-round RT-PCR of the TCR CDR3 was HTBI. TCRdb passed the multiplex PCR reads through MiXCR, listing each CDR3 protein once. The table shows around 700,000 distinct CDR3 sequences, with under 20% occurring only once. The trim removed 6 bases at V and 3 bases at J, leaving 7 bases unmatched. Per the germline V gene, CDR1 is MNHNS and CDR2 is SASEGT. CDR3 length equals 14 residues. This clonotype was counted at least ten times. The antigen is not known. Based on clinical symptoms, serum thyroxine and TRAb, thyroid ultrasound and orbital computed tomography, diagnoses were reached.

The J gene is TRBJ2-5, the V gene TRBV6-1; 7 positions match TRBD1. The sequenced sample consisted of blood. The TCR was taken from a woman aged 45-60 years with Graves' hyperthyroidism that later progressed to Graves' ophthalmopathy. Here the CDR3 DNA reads TGTGCCAGCAGCGCTGACAGGGTTGAAGAGACCCAGTACTTC. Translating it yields CASSADRVEETQYF.